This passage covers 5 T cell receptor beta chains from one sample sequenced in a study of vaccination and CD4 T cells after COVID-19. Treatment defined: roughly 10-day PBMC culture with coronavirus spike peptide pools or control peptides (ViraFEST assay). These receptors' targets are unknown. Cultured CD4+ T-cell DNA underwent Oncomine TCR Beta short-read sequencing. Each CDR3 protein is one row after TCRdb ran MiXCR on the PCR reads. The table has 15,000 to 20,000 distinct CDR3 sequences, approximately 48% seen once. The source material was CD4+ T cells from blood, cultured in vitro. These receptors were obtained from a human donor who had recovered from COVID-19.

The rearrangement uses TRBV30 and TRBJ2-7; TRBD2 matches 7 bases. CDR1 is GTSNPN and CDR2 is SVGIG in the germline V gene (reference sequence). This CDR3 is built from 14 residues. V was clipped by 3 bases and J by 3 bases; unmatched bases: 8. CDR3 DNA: TGTGCCTGGAGACGCGGGGGACCGAGCTACGAGCAGTACTTC. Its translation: CAWRRGGPSYEQYF.

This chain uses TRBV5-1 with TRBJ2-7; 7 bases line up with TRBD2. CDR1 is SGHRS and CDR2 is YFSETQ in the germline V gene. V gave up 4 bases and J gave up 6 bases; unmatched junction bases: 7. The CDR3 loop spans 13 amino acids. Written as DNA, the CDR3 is TGCGCCAGCAGCCCCCCGACTAGCACCGAGCAGTACTTC. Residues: CASSPPTSTEQYF.

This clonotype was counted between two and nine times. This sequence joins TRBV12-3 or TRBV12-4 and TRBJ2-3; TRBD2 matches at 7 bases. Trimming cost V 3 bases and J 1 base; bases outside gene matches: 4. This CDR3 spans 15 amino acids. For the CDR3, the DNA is TGTGCCAGCAGTTTTTGGGGGAGGGGCACAGATACGCAGTATTTT. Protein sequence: CASSFWGRGTDTQYF.

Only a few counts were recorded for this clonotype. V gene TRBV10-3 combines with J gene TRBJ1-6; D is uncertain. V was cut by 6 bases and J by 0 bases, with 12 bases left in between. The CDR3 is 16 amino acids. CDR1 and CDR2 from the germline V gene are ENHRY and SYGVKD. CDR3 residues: CAIRATASSYNSPLHF. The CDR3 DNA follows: TGTGCCATCAGGGCCACGGCGAGCTCCTATAATTCACCCCTCCACTTT.

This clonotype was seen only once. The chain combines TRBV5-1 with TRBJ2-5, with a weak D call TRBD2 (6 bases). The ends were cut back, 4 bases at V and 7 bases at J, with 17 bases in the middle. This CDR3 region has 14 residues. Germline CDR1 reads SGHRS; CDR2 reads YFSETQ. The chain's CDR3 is CASSPPDLSGTQYF. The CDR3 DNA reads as TGCGCCAGCAGCCCCCCGGACCTTAGCGGGACCCAGTACTTC.